The 28 T cell receptor beta chains below come from one sample, sequenced in a study of blood T cell repertoires in COVID-19. This table comes from immunoSEQ multiplex PCR, and its TCRdb copy is limited to in-frame clones, with some not included. The table records some 220,000 clones, 84% of them present only once. Specimen: peripheral blood. The source of these receptors is a man aged 45-65 years with active or convalescent COVID-19.

CDR3 nucleotide sequence: TGTGCCAGCAGCGGAGACAGCAATCAGCCCCAGCATTTT. Protein product: CASSGDSNQPQHF. V and J are TRBV7-2 and TRBJ1-5; unclear D gene. Trimming stripped 5 bases from V and 1 base from J, with 6 bases between. This CDR3 contains 13 residues. Germline V gene lookup returns CDR1 SGHTA and CDR2 FQGNSA.

This rearrangement joins TRBV4-1 to TRBJ1-2; 9 positions agree with TRBD1. The CDR3 extends over 18 amino acids. Per the germline V gene, CDR1 is MGHRA and CDR2 is YSYEKL. Trimming cost V 5 bases and J 5 bases; bases outside gene matches: 18. The CDR3: CASSGISSGQGRRYGYTF. The CDR3 region has the DNA TGCGCCAGCAGCGGAATCAGCTCGGGACAGGGTCGGCGATATGGCTACACCTTC.

The genes are TRBV19 and TRBJ1-2, with a weak D call TRBD1 (5 bases). The CDR3 length is 14 residues. Germline V gene lookup returns CDR1 LNHDA and CDR2 SQIVND (reference sequence). V was pared by 7 bases and J by 4 bases, with 16 bases between. The CDR3 protein is CASKGGESGYGYTF. CDR3 sequence (DNA): TGTGCCAGTAAGGGAGGGGAGTCTGGCTATGGCTACACCTTC.

The chain is built from TRBV5-6 and TRBJ1-2; 9 bases agree with TRBD1. Germline CDR1 reads SGHDT; CDR2 reads YYEEEE. This CDR3 has 14 residues. V was pared by 4 bases and J by 6 bases, with 7 bases of the junction left unmatched. The CDR3 region has the DNA TGTGCCAGCAGCCCGAGGGACAGGGAAAATGGCTACACCTTC. It is translated as CASSPRDRENGYTF.

V and J are TRBV7-8 and TRBJ1-2, with D possibly matching TRBD1 (5 bases). This CDR3 comprises 14 residues. Trimming left V 0 bases short and J 5 bases short, with 10 bases between. CDR1 is SGHVS and CDR2 is FQNEAQ in the germline V gene. Here the CDR3 reads CASSLAVTGYGYTF. CDR3 sequence (DNA): TGTGCCAGCAGCTTAGCGGTAACAGGATATGGCTACACCTTC.

CDR3 coding DNA: TGCGCCAGCAGCCAAGAAGAGGTCCTAGCGGAAGCCGTGGGGAGACGCTCCTACGAGCAGTACTTC. Its protein product is CASSQEEVLAEAVGRRSYEQYF. The V call is TRBV4-1, the J call TRBJ2-7; 7 bases fit TRBD2. V lost 0 bases and J lost 0; bases outside the gene matches: 23. Germline CDR1 reads MGHRA; CDR2 reads YSYEKL. The CDR3 has 22 residues.

The V call is TRBV6-6, the J call TRBJ1-2, with D possibly being TRBD1 (5 bases). With 2 bases removed from V and 3 bases from J, the gap between germline ends came to 13 bases. Per the germline V gene, CDR1 is MNHNY and CDR2 is SVGAGI (reference sequence). The length of the CDR3 is 15 residues. As DNA, the CDR3 is TGTGCCAGCAGTTACGGGATGGGGCGCGACTATGGCTACACCTTC. Its translation: CASSYGMGRDYGYTF.

This chain uses TRBV4-3 with TRBJ1-1; D is undetermined. The length of the CDR3 is 13 residues. V dropped 4 bases and J dropped 5 bases, with 11 bases sitting between them. The germline V gene encodes CDR1 LGHNA and CDR2 YSLEER. The CDR3 bases are TGCGCCAGCAGCCCTGGGAGACGAACTGAAGCTTTCTTT. This translates into CASSPGRRTEAFF.

This chain connects TRBV7-9 to TRBJ2-1; TRBD2 matches at 13 bases. Germline loops: CDR1 SEHNR, CDR2 FQNEAQ (reference sequence). V lost 5 bases and J lost 3; bases outside the gene matches: 13. This CDR3 has 19 amino acids. The CDR3 DNA is TGTGCCAGCAGCCCTAAGCATTTGGGACTAGCGGGACGCTACAATGAGCAGTTCTTC. Translated: CASSPKHLGLAGRYNEQFF.

The chain has TRBV19 and TRBJ2-7, with 9 positions matching TRBD1. CDR1 and CDR2 from the germline V gene are LNHDA and SQIVND (reference sequence). J was trimmed by 5 bases and V by 4 bases; bases with no gene match: 3. This CDR3 is built from 13 residues. CDR3: CASSNRDRDEQYF. DNA of the CDR3: TGTGCCAGTAGTAACCGGGACAGGGACGAGCAGTACTTC.

This rearrangement joins TRBV4-3 to TRBJ2-3, with 8 nucleotides matching TRBD1. CDR3 length: 14 residues. The ends lost 5 bases at V and 2 bases at J; junction bases unmatched: 3. Germline CDR1 LGHNA, CDR2 YSLEER. CDR3 bases: TGCGCCAGCAGCGCGGACAGGGTCACAGATACGCAGTATTTT. It specifies CASSADRVTDTQYF.

The V and J genes are TRBV11-2 and TRBJ2-3, with 7 bases matching TRBD2. J lost 0 bases, V lost 5 bases, and 5 bases had no gene match. Looked up from germline, CDR1 is SGHAT and CDR2 is FQNNGV. There are 15 residues in the CDR3. The CDR3 loop is CASSPQRGSTDTQYF. The DNA of the CDR3 is TGTGCCAGCAGCCCGCAGCGGGGAAGCACAGATACGCAGTATTTT.

V is TRBV5-6 and J is TRBJ1-5; D gene unclear. From germline, CDR1 is SGHDT and CDR2 YYEEEE. This CDR3 has 14 amino acids. The V end lost 4 bases, the J end lost 2 bases, and 10 bases lay between the germline ends. CDR3: CASSRTLGNQPQHF. The CDR3 nucleotides read TGTGCCAGCAGCCGGACTTTGGGCAATCAGCCCCAGCATTTT.

This chain joins TRBV29-1 and TRBJ2-2, with a tentative D call TRBD2 (5 bases). Looked up from germline, CDR1 is SQVTM and CDR2 is ANQGSEA. V lost 4 bases and J 2 bases, leaving 8 bases between the germline ends. The length of the CDR3 is 13 residues. The CDR3 DNA reads as TGCAGCGTTGGGGAGTCCAACACCGGGGAGCTGTTTTTT. Translation gives CSVGESNTGELFF.

The V call is TRBV12-3 or TRBV12-4, the J call TRBJ2-1, with 7 positions matching TRBD1. The CDR3 spans 12 residues. Trimming cost V 7 bases and J 10 bases; bases outside gene matches: 7. CDR3 in amino acids: CASTEGAREQFF. The CDR3 DNA is TGTGCCAGCACCGAGGGGGCAAGAGAGCAGTTCTTC.

This chain uses TRBV7-2 with TRBJ2-5; 8 bases fit TRBD2. Germline CDR1 SGHTA, CDR2 FQGNSA. V shed 5 bases, J shed 1 base, and the junction held 6 bases outside the gene matches. CDR3 length equals 15 residues. The CDR3 nucleotides read TGTGCCAGCAGCACGGGGGGGTCAGGCCAAGAGACCCAGTACTTC. This codes for CASSTGGSGQETQYF.

This chain joins TRBV28 and TRBJ1-4; 9 bases are shared with TRBD1. J was trimmed by 8 bases and V by 3 bases; bases with no gene match: 7. The V gene's germline CDR1 is MDHEN and CDR2 SYDVKM. The CDR3 has 15 residues. The CDR3: CASSLGTGIVEKLFF. CDR3 in DNA: TGTGCCAGCAGTTTGGGGACAGGGATAGTGGAAAAACTGTTTTTT. Looking up the rest from reference TRBV28 and TRBJ1-4 gives the full variable domain: DVKVTQSSRYLVKRTGEKVFLECVQDMDHENMFWYRQDPGLGLRLIYFSYDVKMKEKGDIPEGYSVSREKKERFSLILESASTNQTSMYLCASSLGTGIVEKLFFGSGTQLSVL.

J is TRBJ1-4 and V is TRBV18; 8 nucleotides line up with TRBD1. CDR1 KGHSH and CDR2 LQKENI come from the germline V gene. CDR3 length equals 15 residues. V was pared by 1 base and J by 8 bases, with 6 bases of the junction left unmatched. The CDR3 loop is CASSPRTGTQEKLFF. CDR3 sequence (DNA): TGTGCCAGCTCACCACGGACAGGGACACAAGAAAAACTGTTTTTT. Supplemented by reference TRBV18 and TRBJ1-4, the full variable domain reads NAGVMQNPRHLVRRRGQEARLRCSPMKGHSHVYWYRQLPEEGLKFMVYLQKENIIDESGMPKERFSAEFPKEGPSILRIQQVVRGDSAAYFCASSPRTGTQEKLFFGSGTQLSVL.

The gene calls are TRBV28 and TRBJ1-4; D remains unclear. This CDR3 is 14 amino acids long. The V and J ends lost 4 bases and 2 bases respectively, with 8 bases between them. Germline CDR1 reads MDHEN; CDR2 reads SYDVKM. CDR3 protein: CASSSPGTNEKLFF. DNA for the CDR3: TGTGCCAGCAGTTCGCCGGGGACTAATGAAAAACTGTTTTTT.

The chain links TRBV27 to TRBJ2-7; 12 positions agree with TRBD1. Germline loops: CDR1 MNHEY, CDR2 SMNVEV (reference sequence). CDR3 length: 15 amino acids. V shed 6 bases and J 7 bases; nucleotides not matched to a gene: 10. The CDR3 sequence: CASSQSGTGGREQYF. CDR3 nucleotides: TGTGCCAGCAGCCAGAGCGGGACAGGGGGCCGTGAGCAGTACTTC.

This rearrangement joins TRBV12-3 or TRBV12-4 to TRBJ1-4; the D is unclear. With 6 bases removed from V and 8 bases from J, the gap between germline ends came to 13 bases. The CDR3 totals 13 residues. DNA of the CDR3: TGTGCCAGCAGCACCGTTTTAAGCGAAAAACTGTTTTTT. Translated: CASSTVLSEKLFF.

The V gene is TRBV4-3, the J gene TRBJ1-6; 9 bases align to TRBD1. Trimming cost V 0 bases and J 8 bases; bases outside gene matches: 8. This CDR3 comprises 17 residues. Germline CDR1 LGHNA, CDR2 YSLEER. The CDR3 nucleotides are TGCGCCAGCAGCCAAGACGGACAGGGGATGAATCATTCACCCCTCCACTTT. It codes for CASSQDGQGMNHSPLHF.

CDR3 DNA sequence: TGTGCCAGCAGTTACTCGGGGGGGGCCCGGGAGCAGTTCTTC. Translation gives CASSYSGGAREQFF. The J gene is TRBJ2-1, the V gene TRBV6-2 or TRBV6-3, with D possibly matching TRBD2 (7 bases). Per the germline V gene, CDR1 is MNHEY and CDR2 is SVGEGT. Trimming shortened V by 0 bases and J by 10 bases, and 13 bases separated the two germline ends. The CDR3 has 14 amino acids.

This clone was counted a few times. The chain links TRBV7-2 to TRBJ2-1; 9 bases line up with TRBD1. Germline values: CDR1 SGHTA, CDR2 FQGNSA. With 0 bases clipped from V and 8 bases from J, the junction kept 5 bases outside the gene matches. There are 15 residues in the CDR3. The CDR3 nucleotides are TGTGCCAGCAGCTTAGCAACAGGGGGCCGGGATGAGCAGTTCTTC. It specifies CASSLATGGRDEQFF.

The DNA for the CDR3 is TGTGCCAGCAGCCGGGACAGAGTAAGGAACACCATATATTTT. Translation gives CASSRDRVRNTIYF. V gene TRBV14 combines with J gene TRBJ1-3; 7 bases are a match to TRBD1. This CDR3 is built from 14 residues. Trimming at V came to 4 bases and at J to 7 bases, leaving 7 bases not matched to a gene. Germline loops: CDR1 SGHDN, CDR2 FVKESK. The variable domain in full, with the rest retrieved from reference TRBV14 and TRBJ1-3, is EAGVTQFPSHSVIEKGQTVTLRCDPISGHDNLYWYRRVMGKEIKFLLHFVKESKQDESGMPNNRFLAERTGGTYSTLKVQPAELEDSGVYFCASSRDRVRNTIYFGEGSWLTVV.

V gene TRBV7-2 combines with J gene TRBJ1-4, with TRBD1 matching 7 bases. CDR1 SGHTA and CDR2 FQGNSA come from the germline V gene. The trim removed 3 bases at V and 7 bases at J, leaving 5 bases unmatched. The CDR3 is 14 residues long. This CDR3 is CASSFTGDGEKLFF. The CDR3 DNA sequence: TGTGCCAGCAGCTTCACAGGGGACGGTGAAAAACTGTTTTTT.

This chain links TRBV7-8 with TRBJ2-7; 7 bases align to TRBD1. V dropped 3 bases and J dropped 4; count of bases not matched to a gene: 6. There are 14 residues in the CDR3. Germline V CDR1 and CDR2: SGHVS, FQNEAQ. This CDR3 reads CASSFGQGVYEQYF. The CDR3, as DNA: TGTGCCAGCAGCTTTGGGCAGGGGGTTTACGAGCAGTACTTC.

The gene calls are TRBV4-2 and TRBJ1-6; TRBD1 matches 9 bases. J lost 8 bases, V lost 0 bases, and 5 bases had no gene match. Germline-derived CDR1 and CDR2 are LGHNA and YNFKEQ. The CDR3 spans 16 residues. This chain's CDR3 is CASSQDPGQGHSPLHF. Written as DNA, the CDR3 is TGTGCCAGCAGCCAAGATCCGGGACAGGGTCATTCACCCCTCCACTTT.